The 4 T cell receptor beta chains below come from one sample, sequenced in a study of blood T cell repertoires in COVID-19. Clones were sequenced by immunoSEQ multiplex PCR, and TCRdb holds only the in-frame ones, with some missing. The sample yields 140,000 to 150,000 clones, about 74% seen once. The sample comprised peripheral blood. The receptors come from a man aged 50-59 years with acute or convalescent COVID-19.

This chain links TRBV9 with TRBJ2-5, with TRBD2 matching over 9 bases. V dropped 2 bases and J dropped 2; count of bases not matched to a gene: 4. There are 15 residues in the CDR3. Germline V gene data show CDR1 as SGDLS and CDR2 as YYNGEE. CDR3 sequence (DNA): TGTGCCAGCAGCGTTGGCGGGGGGGTTCAAGAGACCCAGTACTTC. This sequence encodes CASSVGGGVQETQYF.

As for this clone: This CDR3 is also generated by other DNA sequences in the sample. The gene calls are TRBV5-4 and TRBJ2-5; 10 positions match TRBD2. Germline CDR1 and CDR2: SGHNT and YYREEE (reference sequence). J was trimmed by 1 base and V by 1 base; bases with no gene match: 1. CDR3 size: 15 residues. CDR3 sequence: CASSLLAGAQETQYF. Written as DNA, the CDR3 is TGTGCCAGCAGCTTGCTAGCGGGGGCCCAAGAGACCCAGTACTTC.

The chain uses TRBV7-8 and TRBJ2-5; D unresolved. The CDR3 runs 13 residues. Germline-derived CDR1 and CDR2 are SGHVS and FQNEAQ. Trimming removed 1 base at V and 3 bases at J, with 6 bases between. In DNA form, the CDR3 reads TGTGCCAGCAGCTTAGAAGCCGAAGAGACCCAGTACTTC. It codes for CASSLEAEETQYF.

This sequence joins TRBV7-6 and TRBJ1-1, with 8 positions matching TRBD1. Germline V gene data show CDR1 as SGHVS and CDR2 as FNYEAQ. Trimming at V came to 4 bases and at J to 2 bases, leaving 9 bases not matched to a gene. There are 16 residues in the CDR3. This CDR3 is CASSSTAGTGNTEAFF. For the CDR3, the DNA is TGTGCCAGCAGCTCCACAGCCGGGACAGGAAACACTGAAGCTTTCTTT.